A single T cell receptor (beta chain) is shown here with its context. What antigen it recognizes has not been identified. The record has no base qualities; no much larger clone is one base away. These data originate in a study of blood T cell repertoires in COVID-19 (TCRdb year 2020). For context, the study as a whole: Collaborator samples came from the United States, Italy and Spain and covered acute and convalescent phases of COVID-19. Where available, HLA class I and class II types were obtained from metadata supplied by the sample provider rather than from assay-based typing. The repertoires were made available in a free public database intended to serve as a resource for research on the immune response to SARS-CoV-2. The samples were drawn from the first 160 participants of the ongoing ImmuneRACE study and from some 1,300 subjects provided by 6 global collaborators. The sample metadata nearly always contained a de-identified subject ID, COVID-19 status, age in years and sex. The material from the prospective study consisted of cDNA or gDNA derived from T cells, B-cell-depleted T cells, or PBMCs. The dataset comprised deeply sampled blood TCRbeta repertoires from subjects exposed to, actively infected with, or recovered from COVID-19.

The immunoSEQ Assay, a bias-controlled multiplex PCR, was used to amplify TCRbeta CDR3 regions from genomic DNA. In the paper's pipeline: The number of nucleated cells in each sample was estimated from the amplification of reference gene primers within the assay. To quantify the absolute abundance of each unique TCRbeta CDR3 rearrangement, sequence reads were collapsed and filtered. Productive Simpson clonality was computed per sample as the square root of Simpson's diversity index over productive rearrangements. Held by TCRdb, this immuneACCESS table contains in-frame sequences only and omits some clones. Under half of the omission traces to an unresolved V gene where checked; the cause of the rest is unknown. The V and J calls and clone size were taken over from that table, and D and trimming were inferred from the DNA. The sample contains nearly 200,000 clones, around four fifths of them found a single time. The ten largest clones take up 20% of the sample.

The investigation overall reported the following: The amount of clinical and demographic metadata varied by source and participant and was provided uncurated.

The collaborating institutions used their own protocols to collect whole blood in K2EDTA tubes. For TCRbeta analysis, collaborator samples were shipped as frozen whole blood, as isolated PBMCs, or as DNA extracted from either sample type. Material for sequencing was peripheral blood. The origin of this receptor is a human donor in a cohort sampled during active COVID-19.

The DNA sequence is as follows: TGTGCCAGCAGCTTACGGACTGCGAACACCGGGGAGCTGTTTTTT. Its product reads: CASSLRTANTGELFF. The rearrangement joined TRBV7-9 to TRBJ2-2; TRBD2 could be the D gene, as 5 bases match. There are 15 amino acids in the CDR3, from cysteine to phenylalanine inclusive. CDR3 DNA is the only sequence kept; it has 45 bases, read in frame from the first base. The trim is 2 bases for V and 0 bases for J, with a gap of 7 bases between the germline ends. Looking up the germline V gene (reference sequence) yields CDR1 SEHNR and CDR2 FQNEAQ.